The 8 T cell receptor beta chains below all came from one sample that was sequenced in a study of CD8 T cells in Susac syndrome. Random hexamers served to reverse transcribe about 0.45 to 1 ug RNA. TCRdb used MiXCR to reprocess the immunoSEQ multiplex PCR reads, holding one entry per CDR3 protein. The sample shows roughly 150,000 distinct CDR3 sequences, approximately 96% of them seen only once. The specimen was CD8+ T cells from PBMCs. The origin of the receptors is a human donor with multiple sclerosis.

J is TRBJ2-1 and V is TRBV25-1; D unclear. V shed 8 bases and J shed 5 bases, with 7 bases lying between them. The CDR3 totals 11 residues. CDR1 is MGHDK, CDR2 SYGVNS, per germline. The chain's CDR3 is CASGPDNEQFF. CDR3 bases: TGTGCCAGCGGCCCTGACAATGAGCAGTTCTTC.

V usage is TRBV2 and J usage is TRBJ1-2; the match to TRBD1 covers 11 bases. The CDR3 extends over 15 amino acids. Germline loops: CDR1 SNHLY, CDR2 FYNNEI. With 0 bases clipped from V and 8 bases from J, the junction kept 5 bases outside the gene matches. The CDR3 DNA is TGTGCCAGCAGTGAAGCGGACAGGGGGCGTCAAGGCTACACCTTC. Amino acid sequence: CASSEADRGRQGYTF. Looking up the rest from reference TRBV2 and TRBJ1-2 gives the full variable domain: EPEVTQTPSHQVTQMGQEVILRCVPISNHLYFYWYRQILGQKVEFLVSFYNNEISEKSEIFDDQFSVERPDGSNFTLKIRSTKLEDSAMYFCASSEADRGRQGYTFGSGTRLTVV.

The rearrangement uses TRBV11-2 and TRBJ2-5, with D hard to call. Trimming pared 0 bases from V and 6 bases from J, leaving 8 bases between. The CDR3 contains 13 residues. From germline, CDR1 is SGHAT and CDR2 FQNNGV. The CDR3 DNA reads as TGTGCCAGCAGCTTAGACCCCAGAAAGACCCAGTACTTC. Translation: CASSLDPRKTQYF.

The J gene is TRBJ2-7, the V gene TRBV19; 10 bases align to TRBD1. V shed 5 bases, J shed 1 base, and the junction held 2 bases outside the gene matches. This CDR3 comprises 14 residues. Germline V CDR1 and CDR2: LNHDA, SQIVND (reference sequence). The CDR3 is CASSWGQGSYEQYF. The DNA of the CDR3 is TGTGCCAGTAGTTGGGGACAGGGGTCCTACGAGCAGTACTTC. The full variable domain, rest sourced from reference TRBV19 and TRBJ2-7, is DGGITQSPKYLFRKEGQNVTLSCEQNLNHDAMYWYRQDPGQGLRLIYYSQIVNDFQKGDIAEGYSVSREKKESFPLTVTSAQKNPTAFYLCASSWGQGSYEQYFGPGTRLTVT.

This chain joins TRBV7-9 and TRBJ1-2; D not resolved. The V end lost 0 bases, the J end lost 10 bases, and 12 bases lay between the germline ends. Germline V CDR1 and CDR2: SEHNR, FQNEAQ (reference sequence). The CDR3 covers 13 residues. CDR3: CASSLAARPSYTF. The DNA of the CDR3 is TGTGCCAGCAGCTTAGCTGCCAGGCCTTCCTACACCTTC. The full variable domain, completed using reference TRBV7-9 and TRBJ1-2, is DTGVSQNPRHKITKRGQNVTFRCDPISEHNRLYWYRQTLGQGPEFLTYFQNEAQLEKSRLLSDRFSAERPKGSFSTLEIQRTEQGDSAMYLCASSLAARPSYTFGSGTRLTVV.

The chain is built from TRBV28 and TRBJ2-3, with no clear D. The CDR3 consists of 13 residues. The V gene lost 2 bases and the J gene lost 4 bases, with 7 bases spanning the gap. CDR1 is MDHEN and CDR2 is SYDVKM in the germline V gene. The CDR3 spells CASSLNFADTQYF. CDR3 nucleotides: TGTGCCAGCAGTTTAAACTTCGCAGATACGCAGTATTTT. The full variable domain, its missing parts supplied by reference TRBV28 and TRBJ2-3, is DVKVTQSSRYLVKRTGEKVFLECVQDMDHENMFWYRQDPGLGLRLIYFSYDVKMKEKGDIPEGYSVSREKKERFSLILESASTNQTSMYLCASSLNFADTQYFGPGTRLTVL.

This chain connects TRBV7-9 to TRBJ2-3; 7 positions match TRBD2. Germline CDR1 is SEHNR and CDR2 is FQNEAQ (reference sequence). The junction had 10 bases not matched to a gene; V was cut back by 5 bases and J by 2 bases. CDR3 length: 16 residues. The CDR3 DNA is TGTGCCAGCAGCCTGTCGAGGAGCGGGGACACAGATACGCAGTATTTT. It is translated as CASSLSRSGDTDTQYF.

The CDR3 nucleotides read TGTGCCAGCAGCCCCGGAGACCGGGACCGCGCGTACTATGGCTACACCTTC. Translation gives CASSPGDRDRAYYGYTF. The rearrangement uses TRBV7-9 and TRBJ1-2; a possible D gene is TRBD1 (5 bases). The CDR3 totals 17 residues. Trimming stripped 5 bases from V and 3 bases from J, with 22 bases between. Germline lookup yields CDR1 SEHNR and CDR2 FQNEAQ (reference sequence).